This TCR beta chain was retrieved from a study of shared clonotypes between healthy human individuals. The wider study: There were three CD4 naive, three CD4 memory, two CD8 naive and one CD8 memory plates per donor.

The V gene's germline CDR1 is SGHDT and CDR2 YYEEEE. Between the trimmed V and J ends, which lost 0 bases and 1 base, there was a span of 11 bases. The CDR3 has 15 residues. This clone has only a few counts. Running of the assay took place at deep level. The repertoire was sequenced with immunoSEQ multiplex PCR; TCRdb's copy has only in-frame clones and lacks some. The sample carries over a million clones, approximately 97% recorded once. The TCR originated in a man younger than 40 in good health. This chain uses TRBV5-6 with TRBJ2-7, with D perhaps matching TRBD1 (6 bases). Material for sequencing was naive CD4+ T cells sorted from blood. Subset specified: CD45RA+ positively selected. The CDR3 reads CASSLVSRGSYEQYF. For the CDR3, the DNA is TGTGCCAGCAGCTTGGTTAGCAGGGGATCCTACGAGCAGTACTTC.